This T cell receptor beta chain was sequenced in a study of regulatory T cells in long-lasting Graves disease. Relying on iRepertoire HTBI primers and Arm-PCR of CDR3 regions, the team built TCR beta libraries. Original analysis: The samples yielded roughly 60 TRBV and roughly 15 TRBJ segments. One entry per CDR3 protein, called by TCRdb with MiXCR from the multiplex PCR reads. These V and J calls originate from TCRdb's pipeline instead of the authors' own analysis. The data contain over 300,000 distinct CDR3 sequences, 20% of them singletons. Stated time point: persistent/refractory GD, antithyroid drugs over 5 years with positive TRAb. Researchers made the TCR library from RNA that was extracted from PBMCs. The diagnosis of Graves' disease used American Thyroid Association guidelines. Points from the study as a whole: Researchers reported studying only peripheral blood, not thyroid tissue. Under persistent disease, TRBV28, TRBJ1-2 and TRBJ2-5 were used preferentially.

This clonotype was seen at least ten times. The antigen remains unidentified. Between the trimmed V and J ends, which lost 6 bases and 7 bases, there was a span of 15 bases. The CDR3 contains 14 residues. The receptor was derived from a female donor with Graves disease. The chain is built from TRBV12-3 or TRBV12-4 and TRBJ1-4, with D unresolved. This specimen was peripheral blood mononuclear cells (PBMCs), taken when the disease was refractory, from a patient treated with antithyroid drugs. CDR3 nucleotides: TGTGCCAGCAGGCCTAGGGAGGATTCTGAAAAACTGTTTTTT. This sequence encodes CASRPREDSEKLFF.